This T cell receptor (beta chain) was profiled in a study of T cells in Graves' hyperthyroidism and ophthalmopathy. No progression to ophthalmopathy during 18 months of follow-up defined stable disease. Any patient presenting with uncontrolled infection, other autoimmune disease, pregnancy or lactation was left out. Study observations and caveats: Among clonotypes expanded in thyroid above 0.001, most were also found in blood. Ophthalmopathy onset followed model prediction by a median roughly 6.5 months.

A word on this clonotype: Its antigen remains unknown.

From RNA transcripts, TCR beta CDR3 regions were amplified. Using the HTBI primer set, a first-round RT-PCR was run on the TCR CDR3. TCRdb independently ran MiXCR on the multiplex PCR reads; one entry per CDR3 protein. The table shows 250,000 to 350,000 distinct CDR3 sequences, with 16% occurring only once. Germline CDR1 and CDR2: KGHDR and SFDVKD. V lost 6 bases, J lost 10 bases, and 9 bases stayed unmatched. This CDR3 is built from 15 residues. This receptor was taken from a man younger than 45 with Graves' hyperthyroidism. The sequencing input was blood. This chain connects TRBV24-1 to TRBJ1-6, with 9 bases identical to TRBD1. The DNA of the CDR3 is TGTGCCACCAGTACCGAGGACAGGGGTAAATCACCCCTCCACTTT. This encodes CATSTEDRGKSPLHF.